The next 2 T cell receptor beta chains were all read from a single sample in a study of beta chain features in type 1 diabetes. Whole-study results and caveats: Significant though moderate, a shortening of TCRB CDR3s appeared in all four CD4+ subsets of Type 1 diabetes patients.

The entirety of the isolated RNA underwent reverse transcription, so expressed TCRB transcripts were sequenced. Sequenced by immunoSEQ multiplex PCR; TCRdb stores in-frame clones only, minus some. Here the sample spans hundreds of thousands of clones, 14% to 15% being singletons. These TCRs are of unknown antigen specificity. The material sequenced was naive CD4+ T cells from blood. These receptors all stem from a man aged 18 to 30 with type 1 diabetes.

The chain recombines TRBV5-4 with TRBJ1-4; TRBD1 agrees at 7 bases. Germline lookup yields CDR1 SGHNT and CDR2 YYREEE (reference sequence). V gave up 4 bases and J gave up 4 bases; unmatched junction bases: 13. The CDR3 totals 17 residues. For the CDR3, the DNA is TGTGCCAGCAGCAAATCCCCAGACAGGGCCTATAATGAAAAACTGTTTTTT. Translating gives CASSKSPDRAYNEKLFF.

CDR3 nucleotides: TGCGCCAGCAGCTATTCCCTAGCGGCTTCCTACAATGAGCAGTTCTTC. Its protein product is CASSYSLAASYNEQFF. This sequence joins TRBV5-1 and TRBJ2-1, with 7 bases that match TRBD2. Trimming removed 3 bases from V and 1 base from J; junction bases left unmatched: 7. The CDR3 sequence is 16 residues long. CDR1 is SGHRS and CDR2 is YFSETQ in the germline V gene.